These 31 T cell receptor beta chains were sequenced from one sample in a study of T cell repertoires in cytomegalovirus infection. TCRdb reprocessed the reads with MiXCR, giving one entry per CDR3 protein. The sample carries 100,000 or so distinct CDR3 sequences, about 40% recorded once. These receptors have no known antigen. This specimen was CD8+ T cells from cultured PBMCs, taken from culture after CMV antigen stimulation. These receptors all come from a human donor in good health (CMV status not recorded). Some clones in this sample may be carry-over from other donors' samples.

This clonotype was detected only a few times. V usage is TRBV30 and J usage is TRBJ1-1; D perhaps matches TRBD1 (6 bases). Germline loops: CDR1 GTSNPN, CDR2 SVGIG (reference sequence). The CDR3 sequence is 13 residues long. The germline V and J ends were trimmed by 0 bases and 5 bases, with 10 bases remaining between them. CDR3 protein: CAWSVQGFTEAFF. The CDR3 coding sequence is TGTGCCTGGAGTGTACAGGGATTTACTGAAGCTTTCTTT.

This clonotype showed up just a few times. The chain carries TRBV7-6 and TRBJ2-1; 11 positions match TRBD1. J lost 2 bases, V lost 5 bases, and 5 bases had no gene match. Germline assignment: CDR1 SGHVS and CDR2 FNYEAQ. CDR3 size: 16 residues. CDR3 sequence: CASSRRDRGAYNEQFF. The DNA for the CDR3 is TGTGCCAGCAGCCGGCGGGACAGGGGGGCCTACAATGAGCAGTTCTTC.

V gene TRBV7-6 combines with J gene TRBJ2-1, with a tentative D call TRBD1 (6 bases). In germline, CDR1 is SGHVS, CDR2 FNYEAQ. The V gene lost 4 bases and the J gene lost 4 bases, with 20 bases spanning the gap. The CDR3 extends over 17 amino acids. CDR3 amino acids: CASSSRPPGQIYNEQFF. The CDR3 DNA reads as TGTGCCAGCAGCTCCCGACCCCCGGGACAAATTTACAATGAGCAGTTCTTC.

V and J are TRBV5-4 and TRBJ1-2; D unclear. The ends were cut back, 3 bases at V and 2 bases at J, with 14 bases in the middle. This CDR3 has 15 amino acids. Germline CDR1 SGHNT, CDR2 YYREEE (reference sequence). CDR3 DNA sequence: TGTGCCAGCAGCTGGGAGGGCAATCGCAACTATGGCTACACCTTC. This translates into CASSWEGNRNYGYTF.

The chain employs TRBV4-2 and TRBJ2-1, with D uncertain. The CDR3 runs 17 residues. Trimming cost V 0 bases and J 4 bases, with 16 bases left between them. Germline CDR1 is LGHNA and CDR2 is YNFKEQ. CDR3 in amino acids: CASSQEGSFANYNEQFF. For the CDR3, the DNA is TGTGCCAGCAGCCAAGAGGGTTCGTTCGCTAATTACAATGAGCAGTTCTTC.

The chain has TRBV28 and TRBJ1-5; D gene ambiguous. This CDR3 comprises 12 residues. The V gene's germline CDR1 is MDHEN and CDR2 SYDVKM. Trimming took 9 bases from V and 4 from J, leaving 10 bases between them. CDR3 sequence reads: CASQRENQPQHF. DNA of the CDR3: TGTGCCAGTCAGAGGGAAAATCAGCCCCAGCATTTT.

In this sample, this clonotype turned up a few times. The rearrangement joins TRBV7-9 to TRBJ2-2; 11 nucleotides agree with TRBD2. The CDR3 contains 19 residues. Germline lookup yields CDR1 SEHNR and CDR2 FQNEAQ (reference sequence). Losses at the gene ends were 5 bases for V and 3 bases for J; bases not matched to a gene: 14. CDR3 sequence: CASSPASSSGGSHTGELFF. CDR3 nucleotides: TGTGCCAGCAGCCCAGCTTCTTCTAGCGGGGGGTCACACACCGGGGAGCTGTTTTTT.

The chain carries TRBV28 and TRBJ1-5, with TRBD1 matching 11 bases. CDR1 and CDR2 (germline): MDHEN, SYDVKM. Trimming at V came to 3 bases and at J to 5 bases, leaving 9 bases not matched to a gene. The CDR3 is 17 amino acids. The CDR3 DNA is TGTGCCAGCAGTTTTATCCGGGGACAGGGGGGTGATCAGCCCCAGCATTTT. Its translation: CASSFIRGQGGDQPQHF.

This clonotype was found once. The chain combines TRBV12-3 or TRBV12-4 with TRBJ2-3, with 8 positions matching TRBD2. J was trimmed by 0 bases and V by 6 bases; bases with no gene match: 8. CDR3 length equals 16 residues. CDR3 nucleotides: TGTGCCAGCAGCCTTAGCGGGGACTTTAGCACAGATACGCAGTATTTT. Protein sequence: CASSLSGDFSTDTQYF.

The V call is TRBV19, the J call TRBJ1-2; tentative D call: TRBD1 (5 bases). From germline, CDR1 is LNHDA and CDR2 SQIVND (reference sequence). The CDR3 totals 13 residues. The germline V and J ends were trimmed by 6 bases and 1 base, with 9 bases remaining between them. The CDR3 DNA sequence: TGTGCCAGTAGCCCAGGGTATAACTATGGCTACACCTTC. Translated, it gives CASSPGYNYGYTF.

V is TRBV12-3 or TRBV12-4 and J is TRBJ2-1, with 11 bases matching TRBD1. The V segment lost 1 base and the J segment 6 bases; nucleotides outside the gene matches: 8. CDR3 length: 17 amino acids. The CDR3 loop is CASSLGVGQGGSNEQFF. Written as DNA, the CDR3 is TGTGCCAGCAGTTTAGGAGTGGGACAGGGGGGTTCCAATGAGCAGTTCTTC.

This clonotype has a count of ten or more. This rearrangement joins TRBV4-1 to TRBJ1-5; weak D call: TRBD1 (6 bases). V was shortened by 1 base and J by 5 bases, with 18 bases between the two germline ends. Per the germline V gene, CDR1 is MGHRA and CDR2 is YSYEKL. The CDR3 is 17 amino acids. CDR3 amino acids: CASSQVPTPNRDQPQHF. DNA for the CDR3: TGCGCCAGCAGCCAAGTTCCAACCCCTAACAGGGATCAGCCCCAGCATTTT.

Only one count was recorded for this clonotype. The chain employs TRBV27 and TRBJ2-3; 9 positions match TRBD2. Germline CDR1 and CDR2: MNHEY and SMNVEV (reference sequence). The length of the CDR3 is 15 residues. The V segment lost 4 bases and the J segment 1 base; nucleotides outside the gene matches: 3. The CDR3 bases are TGTGCCAGCAGTTGGGGACTAGCAGGCACAGATACGCAGTATTTT. This translates into CASSWGLAGTDTQYF.

The chain employs TRBV4-1 and TRBJ1-5; D is perhaps TRBD1 (5 bases). Trimming shortened V by 0 bases and J by 5 bases, and 8 bases separated the two germline ends. This CDR3 contains 14 residues. Germline CDR1 reads MGHRA; CDR2 reads YSYEKL. CDR3 sequence: CASSQDSGYQPQHF. As DNA, the CDR3 is TGCGCCAGCAGCCAAGATTCAGGGTATCAGCCCCAGCATTTT.

A few counts support this clonotype. The rearrangement uses TRBV27 and TRBJ1-4, with unresolved D. The CDR3 runs 14 residues. Trimming took off 6 bases at V and 1 base at J, with 9 bases between the two ends. The germline gives CDR1 MNHEY, CDR2 SMNVEV (reference sequence). The DNA of the CDR3 is TGTGCCAGCAGCCACCTCGGAACTAATGAAAAACTGTTTTTT. Its protein product is CASSHLGTNEKLFF.

This clonotype appeared a few times. The CDR3 protein is CASSPQGLRAYNEQFF. CDR3 in DNA: TGTGCCAGCAGCCCACAGGGACTAAGGGCCTACAATGAGCAGTTCTTC. V usage is TRBV3-1 and J usage is TRBJ2-1; tentatively, D is TRBD2 (7 bases). Germline CDR1 LGHDT, CDR2 YNNKEL (reference sequence). The CDR3 contains 16 residues. The ends were cut back, 4 bases at V and 2 bases at J, with 15 bases in the middle.

This chain connects TRBV5-1 to TRBJ1-1; 7 nucleotides agree with TRBD1. The CDR3 covers 14 residues. J lost 3 bases, V lost 4 bases, and 6 bases had no gene match. Germline V lookup: CDR1 SGHRS, CDR2 YFSETQ. The CDR3 DNA is TGCGCCAGCAGCACTAGACAGGGACACACTGAAGCTTTCTTT. It is translated as CASSTRQGHTEAFF.

This clonotype has ten or more counts. The chain uses TRBV7-9 and TRBJ1-2; TRBD1 is a possible D gene (6 bases). Germline-derived CDR1 and CDR2 are SEHNR and FQNEAQ (reference sequence). This CDR3 spans 14 amino acids. V was shortened by 0 bases and J by 10 bases, with 15 bases between the two germline ends. CDR3 DNA: TGTGCCAGCAGCTTAGCGCTCGGGGGCTTCGCCTACACCTTC. Its translation: CASSLALGGFAYTF.

The V gene is TRBV14, the J gene TRBJ2-1; tentatively, D is TRBD1 (6 bases). V was cut by 2 bases and J by 5 bases, with 22 bases left in between. Germline values: CDR1 SGHDN, CDR2 FVKESK. There are 18 residues in the CDR3. The CDR3 region is CASSQRGSIVGTHNEQFF. Written as DNA, the CDR3 is TGTGCCAGCAGCCAAAGGGGGTCGATTGTGGGGACGCACAATGAGCAGTTCTTC.

Only a few counts were recorded for this clonotype. For the CDR3, the DNA is TGTGCCAGCAGCTTATGGGCAGGTGAAAAACTGTTTTTT. It yields the protein CASSLWAGEKLFF. The V call is TRBV7-3, the J call TRBJ1-4; D unresolved. The ends were cut back, 2 bases at V and 7 bases at J, with 8 bases in the middle. This CDR3 comprises 13 residues. Germline assignment: CDR1 SGHTA and CDR2 FQGTGA. The entire variable domain, with the rest obtained from reference TRBV7-3 and TRBJ1-4, is as follows: GAGVSQTPSNKVTEKGKYVELRCDPISGHTALYWYRQSLGQGPEFLIYFQGTGAADDSGLPNDRFFAVRPEGSVSTLKIQRTERGDSAVYLCASSLWAGEKLFFGSGTQLSVL.

This clonotype was counted a few times. The rearrangement uses TRBV12-3 or TRBV12-4 and TRBJ2-1, with 8 bases lining up with TRBD2. The length of the CDR3 is 15 residues. V dropped 1 base and J dropped 8; count of bases not matched to a gene: 7. CDR3 DNA sequence: TGTGCCAGCAGTTTAGGGGGACTAGTTGGCCATGAGCAGTTCTTC. Its translation is CASSLGGLVGHEQFF.

V gene TRBV2 combines with J gene TRBJ2-3; either TRBD1 or TRBD2 may supply D (5 bases each). The germline gives CDR1 SNHLY, CDR2 FYNNEI. V was shortened by 7 bases and J by 2 bases, with 13 bases between the two germline ends. There are 14 residues in the CDR3. Here the CDR3 reads CASIRRGDTDTQYF. CDR3 bases: TGTGCCAGCATCCGCCGAGGGGACACAGATACGCAGTATTTT.

This clonotype was recorded only once. The genes are TRBV4-1 and TRBJ2-3, with 13 bases aligning to TRBD2. Germline lookup yields CDR1 MGHRA and CDR2 YSYEKL. The V and J ends lost 2 bases and 2 bases, in that order; junction bases with no gene match: 4. The CDR3 runs 17 residues. The CDR3, as DNA: TGCGCCAGCAGCCAAAAACTAGCGGGGGGGCCCACAGATACGCAGTATTTT. Translating it yields CASSQKLAGGPTDTQYF.

The V call is TRBV6-2 or TRBV6-3, the J call TRBJ2-3; D ambiguous. The V and J ends lost 6 bases and 0 bases respectively, with 7 bases between them. The CDR3 runs to 13 residues. Germline CDR1 reads MNHEY; CDR2 reads SVGEGT. The CDR3 DNA sequence: TGTGCCAGCAGGGTCAAGAGCACAGATACGCAGTATTTT. This codes for CASRVKSTDTQYF.

The chain employs TRBV24-1 and TRBJ2-7; 7 bases are shared with TRBD1. V shed 9 bases and J 3 bases; nucleotides not matched to a gene: 1. This CDR3 region has 11 residues. Per germline, CDR1 KGHDR and CDR2 SFDVKD. The CDR3 reads CATGTDYEQYF. Here the CDR3 DNA reads TGTGCCACCGGGACAGACTACGAGCAGTACTTC.

There are many counts of this clonotype. The chain couples TRBV6-6 to TRBJ1-4, with TRBD1 identical over 7 bases. The CDR3 runs to 15 residues. Per germline, CDR1 MNHNY and CDR2 SVGAGI (reference sequence). V trimming: 5 bases; J trimming: 0 bases; junction bases outside the gene matches: 3. DNA of the CDR3: TGTGCCAGCAGTCTAGACAGGGCAACTAATGAAAAACTGTTTTTT. The encoded protein is CASSLDRATNEKLFF.

The sample holds a few counts of this clonotype. The chain joins TRBV18 to TRBJ2-5; maybe TRBD1 (5 bases). Germline values: CDR1 KGHSH, CDR2 LQKENI. The V gene lost 0 bases and the J gene lost 3 bases, with 26 bases spanning the gap. There are 20 residues in the CDR3. In DNA, the CDR3 is TGTGCCAGCTCACCACCCCTGGTCTGGCAGGGCGGATCGATAAAAGAGACCCAGTACTTC. It is translated as CASSPPLVWQGGSIKETQYF.

This clonotype was seen only once. The chain is built from TRBV27 and TRBJ1-5, with TRBD1 as a possible D gene (6 bases). This CDR3 is 15 amino acids long. Trimming took off 4 bases at V and 1 base at J, with 11 bases between the two ends. Germline V gives CDR1 MNHEY, CDR2 SMNVEV (reference sequence). The CDR3 protein is CASSSLQGSNQPQHF. The CDR3 nucleotides read TGTGCCAGCAGTTCCTTACAGGGAAGCAATCAGCCCCAGCATTTT.

In its sample, this clonotype was seen a few times. The V and J genes are TRBV9 and TRBJ2-7; D not resolved. Germline CDR1 SGDLS, CDR2 YYNGEE. The V and J ends lost 0 bases and 2 bases respectively, with 9 bases between them. The CDR3 consists of 14 residues. The CDR3 DNA is TGTGCCAGCAGCGTAGCGGGCAACACCTACGAGCAGTACTTC. This encodes CASSVAGNTYEQYF.

V and J are TRBV4-1 and TRBJ2-7; 8 bases map to TRBD1. CDR1 is MGHRA and CDR2 is YSYEKL in the germline V gene. The ends lost 1 base at V and 3 bases at J; junction bases unmatched: 5. This CDR3 comprises 15 residues. This CDR3 is CASSQGQGILYEQYF. CDR3 bases: TGCGCCAGCAGCCAAGGACAGGGGATACTCTACGAGCAGTACTTC.

The chain is built from TRBV27 and TRBJ1-1; TRBD1 is a possible D gene (5 bases). Per the germline V gene, CDR1 is MNHEY and CDR2 is SMNVEV (reference sequence). V was trimmed by 4 bases and J by 9 bases, leaving 9 bases between them. This CDR3 is built from 11 residues. The CDR3 sequence: CASSSLGQAFF. The CDR3 DNA reads as TGTGCCAGCAGTTCATTGGGGCAAGCTTTCTTT.